The sample holds many counts of the clone carrying this T cell receptor (beta chain). For TCR beta, libraries came from iRepertoire HTBI primers and Arm-PCR of CDR3 regions. Via MiXCR, TCRdb re-called the multiplex PCR reads, giving one row per CDR3 protein. The sample lists 300,000 to 400,000 distinct CDR3 sequences, about a sixth occurring once. This record belongs to a study of regulatory T cells in long-lasting Graves disease. The CDR3 runs 16 residues. The germline CDR1 and CDR2 sequences are MNHEY and SMNVEV (reference sequence). With 6 bases clipped from V and 5 bases from J, the junction kept 10 bases outside the gene matches. The time point: newly diagnosed GD, antithyroid drugs for less than 3 months. PBMC-derived RNA was used for the TCR library. Separately, the same data were catalogued under a study of T cells in Graves' hyperthyroidism and ophthalmopathy.

J is TRBJ2-3 and V is TRBV27; 11 nucleotides align to TRBD2. The input for sequencing was peripheral blood mononuclear cells (PBMCs), taken at new diagnosis, from a patient treated with antithyroid drugs. This clonotype was obtained from a man between 40 and 49 years old with Graves disease. The CDR3 here is CASRLFSGGAIDTQYF. CDR3 nucleotide sequence: TGTGCCAGCAGACTTTTTAGCGGGGGGGCCATAGATACGCAGTATTTT.